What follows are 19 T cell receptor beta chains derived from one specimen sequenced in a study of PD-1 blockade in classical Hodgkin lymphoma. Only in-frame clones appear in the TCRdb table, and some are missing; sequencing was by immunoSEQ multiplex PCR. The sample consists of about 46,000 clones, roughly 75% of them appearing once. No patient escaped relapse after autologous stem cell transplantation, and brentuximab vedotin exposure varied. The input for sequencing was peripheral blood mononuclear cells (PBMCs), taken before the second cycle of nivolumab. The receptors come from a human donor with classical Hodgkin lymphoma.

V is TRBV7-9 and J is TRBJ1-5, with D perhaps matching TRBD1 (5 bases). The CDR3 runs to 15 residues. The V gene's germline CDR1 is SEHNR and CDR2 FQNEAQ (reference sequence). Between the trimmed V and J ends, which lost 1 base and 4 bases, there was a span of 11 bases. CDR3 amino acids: CASSLGGAENQPQHF. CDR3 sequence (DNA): TGTGCCAGCAGCTTAGGCGGGGCAGAGAATCAGCCCCAGCATTTT.

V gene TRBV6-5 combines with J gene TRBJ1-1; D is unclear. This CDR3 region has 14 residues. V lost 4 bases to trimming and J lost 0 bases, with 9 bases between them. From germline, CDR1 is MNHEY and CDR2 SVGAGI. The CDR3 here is CASSSSAMNTEAFF. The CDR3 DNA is TGTGCCAGCAGTTCGTCGGCTATGAACACTGAAGCTTTCTTT.

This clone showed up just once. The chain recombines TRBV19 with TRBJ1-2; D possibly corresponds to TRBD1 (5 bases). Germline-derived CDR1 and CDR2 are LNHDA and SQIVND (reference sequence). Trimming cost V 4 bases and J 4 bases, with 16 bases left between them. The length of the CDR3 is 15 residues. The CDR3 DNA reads TGTGCCAGTAGTACCTCCGGGACGGAGCTCTATGGCTACACCTTC. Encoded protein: CASSTSGTELYGYTF.

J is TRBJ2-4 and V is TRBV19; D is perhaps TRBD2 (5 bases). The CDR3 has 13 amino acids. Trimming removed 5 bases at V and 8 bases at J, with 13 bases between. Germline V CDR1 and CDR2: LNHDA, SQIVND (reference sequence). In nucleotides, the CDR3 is TGTGCCAGTAGTGTTCGGAGGCCGGACATTCAGTACTTC. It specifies CASSVRRPDIQYF.

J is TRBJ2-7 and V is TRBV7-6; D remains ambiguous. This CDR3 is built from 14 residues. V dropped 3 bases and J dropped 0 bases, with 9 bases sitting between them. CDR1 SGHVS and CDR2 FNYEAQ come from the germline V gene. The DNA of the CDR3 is TGTGCCAGCAGCTTCGCCGTTAGCTCCTACGAGCAGTACTTC. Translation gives CASSFAVSSYEQYF.

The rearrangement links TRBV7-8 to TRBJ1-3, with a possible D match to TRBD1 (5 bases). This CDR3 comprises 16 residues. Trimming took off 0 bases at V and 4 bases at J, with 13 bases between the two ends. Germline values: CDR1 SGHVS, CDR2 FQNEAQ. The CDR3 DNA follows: TGTGCCAGCAGCTTAGCAGGGGCGCTGTCCGGAAACACCATATATTTT. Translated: CASSLAGALSGNTIYF. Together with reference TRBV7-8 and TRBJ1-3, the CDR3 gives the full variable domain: GAGVSQSPRYKVAKRGQDVALRCDPISGHVSLFWYQQALGQGPEFLTYFQNEAQLDKSGLPSDRFFAERPEGSVSTLKIQRTQQEDSAVYLCASSLAGALSGNTIYFGEGSWLTVV.

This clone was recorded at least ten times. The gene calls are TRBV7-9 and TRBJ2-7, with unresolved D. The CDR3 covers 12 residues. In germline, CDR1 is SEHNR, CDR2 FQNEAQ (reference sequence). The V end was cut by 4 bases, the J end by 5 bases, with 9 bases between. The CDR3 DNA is TGTGCCAGCAGCTGGGGTACCGACGAGCAGTACTTC. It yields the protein CASSWGTDEQYF.

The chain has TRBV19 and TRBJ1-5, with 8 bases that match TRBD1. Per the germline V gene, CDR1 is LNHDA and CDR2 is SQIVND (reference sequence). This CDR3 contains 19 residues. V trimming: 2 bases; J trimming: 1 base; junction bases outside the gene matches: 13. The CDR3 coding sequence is TGTGCCAGTAGTATAAGGGCAGGGGGCATAGGGGGAAGCAATCAGCCCCAGCATTTT. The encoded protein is CASSIRAGGIGGSNQPQHF.

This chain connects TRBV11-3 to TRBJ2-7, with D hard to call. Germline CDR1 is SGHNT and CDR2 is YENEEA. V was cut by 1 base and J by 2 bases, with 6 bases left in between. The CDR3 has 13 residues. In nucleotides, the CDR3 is TGTGCCAGCAGCTTAGGATTTACCTACGAGCAGTACTTC. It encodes CASSLGFTYEQYF.

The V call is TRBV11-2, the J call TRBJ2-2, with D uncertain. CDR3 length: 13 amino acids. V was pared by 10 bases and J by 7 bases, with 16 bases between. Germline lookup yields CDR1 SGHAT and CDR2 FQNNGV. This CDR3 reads CATQAIIVGELFF. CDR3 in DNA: TGTGCCACCCAAGCTATTATAGTCGGGGAGCTGTTTTTT.

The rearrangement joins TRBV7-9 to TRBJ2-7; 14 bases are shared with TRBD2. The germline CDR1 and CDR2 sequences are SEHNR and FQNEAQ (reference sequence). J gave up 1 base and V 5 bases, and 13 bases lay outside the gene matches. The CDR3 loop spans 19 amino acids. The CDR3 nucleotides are TGTGCCAGCAGCCCCCTCCCGACTAGCGGGGGGGTCCTATCCTACGAGCAGTACTTC. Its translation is CASSPLPTSGGVLSYEQYF.

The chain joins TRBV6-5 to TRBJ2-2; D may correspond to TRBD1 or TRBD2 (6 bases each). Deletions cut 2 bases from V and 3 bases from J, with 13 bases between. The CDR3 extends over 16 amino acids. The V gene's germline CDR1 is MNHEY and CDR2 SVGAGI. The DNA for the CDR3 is TGTGCCAGCAGTTACGGGAGGACAGTTTACACCGGGGAGCTGTTTTTT. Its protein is CASSYGRTVYTGELFF.

The CDR3 loop is CASSRTDATNEKLFF. The CDR3 bases are TGTGCCAGCAGCAGAACAGATGCAACTAATGAAAAACTGTTTTTT. The genes are TRBV5-6 and TRBJ1-4; D is unclear. V shed 4 bases and J shed 0 bases, with 10 bases lying between them. The CDR3 totals 15 residues. The germline V gene has CDR1 SGHDT and CDR2 YYEEEE.

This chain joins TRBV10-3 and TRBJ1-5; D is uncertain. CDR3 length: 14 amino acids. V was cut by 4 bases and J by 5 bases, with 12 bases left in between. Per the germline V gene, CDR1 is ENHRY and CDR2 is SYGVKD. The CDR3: CAISGKAEDQPQHF. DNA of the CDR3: TGTGCCATCAGTGGTAAGGCCGAAGATCAGCCCCAGCATTTT.

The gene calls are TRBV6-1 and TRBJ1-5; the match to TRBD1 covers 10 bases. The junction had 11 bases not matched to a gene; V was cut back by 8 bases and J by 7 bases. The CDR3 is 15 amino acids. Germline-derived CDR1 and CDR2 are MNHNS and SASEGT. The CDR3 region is CASAPGQGLNQPQHF. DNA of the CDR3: TGTGCCAGCGCCCCGGGACAGGGGCTAAACCAGCCCCAGCATTTT.

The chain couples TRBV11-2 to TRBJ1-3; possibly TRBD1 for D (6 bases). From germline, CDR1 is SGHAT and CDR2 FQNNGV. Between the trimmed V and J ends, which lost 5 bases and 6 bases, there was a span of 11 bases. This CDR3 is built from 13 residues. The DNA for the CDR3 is TGTGCCAGCAGCCCGAGGACAGAAAACACCATATATTTT. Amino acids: CASSPRTENTIYF.

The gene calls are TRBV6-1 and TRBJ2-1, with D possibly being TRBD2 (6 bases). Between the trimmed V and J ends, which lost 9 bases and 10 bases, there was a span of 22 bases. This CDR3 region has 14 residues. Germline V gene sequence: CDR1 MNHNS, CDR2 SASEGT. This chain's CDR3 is CARAGGSGALEQFF. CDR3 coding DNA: TGTGCCAGGGCCGGGGGTAGCGGCGCTTTGGAGCAGTTCTTC.

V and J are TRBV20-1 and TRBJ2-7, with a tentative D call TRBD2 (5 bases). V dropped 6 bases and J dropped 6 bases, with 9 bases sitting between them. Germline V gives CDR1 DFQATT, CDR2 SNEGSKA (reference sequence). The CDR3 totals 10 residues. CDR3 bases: TGCAGTGCCCCTAGCTGCGAGCAGTACTTC. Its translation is CSAPSCEQYF.

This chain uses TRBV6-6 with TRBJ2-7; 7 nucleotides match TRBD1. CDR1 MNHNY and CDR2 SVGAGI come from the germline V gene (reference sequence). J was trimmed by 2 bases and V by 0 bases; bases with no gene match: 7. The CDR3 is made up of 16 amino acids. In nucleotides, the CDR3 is TGTGCCAGCAGTTACTCTTCTTTAGGACAGGCCTACGAGCAGTACTTC. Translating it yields CASSYSSLGQAYEQYF.